The 14 T cell receptor beta chains listed next were all sequenced from one sample in a study of T cells in Graves' hyperthyroidism and ophthalmopathy. Amplification targeted TCR beta CDR3 regions from RNA transcripts. Using the HTBI primer set, a first-round RT-PCR was run on the TCR CDR3. TCRdb reanalysed the multiplex PCR reads using MiXCR and keeps one entry per CDR3 protein. The sample shows about 690,000 distinct CDR3 sequences, roughly a sixth of them seen only once. Sequencing was done on a sample of blood. These TCRs come from a man between 45 and 60 years old with Graves' hyperthyroidism.

This clonotype came up a few times. V is TRBV27 and J is TRBJ1-1; maybe TRBD1 (5 bases). The CDR3 covers 14 residues. The germline V gene has CDR1 MNHEY and CDR2 SMNVEV (reference sequence). Trimming took 4 bases from V and 4 from J, leaving 13 bases between them. This chain's CDR3 is CASSSTHGGTEAFF. CDR3 coding DNA: TGTGCCAGCAGTTCCACTCACGGGGGCACTGAAGCTTTCTTT.

J is TRBJ2-2 and V is TRBV20-1; D ambiguous. V was clipped by 3 bases and J by 5 bases, with 13 bases between them. The length of the CDR3 is 14 residues. The germline gives CDR1 DFQATT, CDR2 SNEGSKA (reference sequence). CDR3 coding DNA: TGCAGTGCTAGCTCCCACTCGGTTACCGGGGAGCTGTTTTTT. Its translation is CSASSHSVTGELFF.

The chain couples TRBV6-1 to TRBJ2-2; D is possibly TRBD2 (5 bases). V was clipped by 4 bases and J by 2 bases, with 11 bases between them. The CDR3 runs to 15 residues. The germline CDR1 and CDR2 sequences are MNHNS and SASEGT. CDR3 sequence (DNA): TGTGCCAGCAGTGTAGAGGGTACAAACACCGGGGAGCTGTTTTTT. Translation gives CASSVEGTNTGELFF.

This clonotype was counted at least ten times. The V call is TRBV2, the J call TRBJ2-2; 10 bases fit TRBD2. This CDR3 is built from 15 residues. The germline CDR1 and CDR2 sequences are SNHLY and FYNNEI. After removal of 6 bases from V and 3 bases from J, the junction contained 4 bases not matched to a gene. Here the CDR3 DNA reads TGTGCCAGCAGGAAGCTAGCGGGAGACACCGGGGAGCTGTTTTTT. As protein: CASRKLAGDTGELFF.

This clonotype appeared a few times. The gene calls are TRBV10-3 and TRBJ2-1, with 10 bases lining up with TRBD2. The trim removed 4 bases at V and 0 bases at J, leaving 3 bases unmatched. This CDR3 has 16 residues. CDR1 is ENHRY, CDR2 SYGVKD, per germline. DNA for the CDR3: TGTGCCATCAGTGGGGCTAGCGGGAGCTCCTACAATGAGCAGTTCTTC. It encodes CAISGASGSSYNEQFF.

This clonotype was detected many times. V gene TRBV28 combines with J gene TRBJ2-7; possible D gene TRBD2, 6 bases. Germline V gene lookup returns CDR1 MDHEN and CDR2 SYDVKM. CDR3 length: 15 residues. V lost 3 bases and J 3 bases, leaving 15 bases between the germline ends. DNA for the CDR3: TGTGCCAGCAGTTTGGGAGCGGGTGGGGTCTACGAGCAGTACTTC. This gives the protein CASSLGAGGVYEQYF.

This clonotype occurred many times. This chain connects TRBV20-1 to TRBJ1-5; 7 bases align to TRBD1. The CDR3 totals 16 residues. Germline V gene lookup returns CDR1 DFQATT and CDR2 SNEGSKA (reference sequence). V trimming: 3 bases; J trimming: 6 bases; junction bases outside the gene matches: 14. The CDR3 spells CSASDQRQGGFQPQHF. CDR3 in DNA: TGCAGTGCTAGCGACCAAAGACAGGGTGGCTTTCAGCCCCAGCATTTT.

This clonotype was seen only a few times. The V and J genes are TRBV4-1 and TRBJ2-7; D remains unclear. V was trimmed by 1 base and J by 3 bases, leaving 13 bases between them. The germline V gene encodes CDR1 MGHRA and CDR2 YSYEKL. The length of the CDR3 is 15 residues. The CDR3: CASSQVGQNHYEQYF. The CDR3 DNA reads TGCGCCAGCAGCCAAGTCGGCCAGAATCACTACGAGCAGTACTTC.

This clonotype was counted at least ten times. This chain uses TRBV24-1 with TRBJ2-5; 7 nucleotides align to TRBD1. This CDR3 comprises 15 residues. Looked up from germline, CDR1 is KGHDR and CDR2 is SFDVKD. V shed 2 bases and J 1 base; nucleotides not matched to a gene: 3. The CDR3 nucleotides are TGTGCCACCAGTGATTCCAGGGACAGCCAAGAGACCCAGTACTTC. This sequence encodes CATSDSRDSQETQYF.

This clonotype was counted a few times. DNA for the CDR3: TGTGCCTCCGCCCTTGGGGGAGGGGATACGCAGTATTTT. This gives the protein CASALGGGDTQYF. The genes are TRBV30 and TRBJ2-3; TRBD2 aligns across 7 bases. The CDR3 covers 13 residues. The trim removed 7 bases at V and 6 bases at J, leaving 10 bases unmatched. Germline lookup yields CDR1 GTSNPN and CDR2 SVGIG (reference sequence).

This chain links TRBV11-3 with TRBJ1-1, with D maybe TRBD1 (5 bases). V was shortened by 5 bases and J by 8 bases, with 18 bases between the two germline ends. Germline V CDR1 and CDR2: SGHNT, YENEEA. This CDR3 spans 14 amino acids. The CDR3 region is CASSQDLRGSEAFF. Written as DNA, the CDR3 is TGTGCCAGCAGCCAAGATCTTAGGGGTTCCGAAGCTTTCTTT.

This clonotype was detected ten times or more. The CDR3 spells CASSWDGSSYEQYF. In DNA form, the CDR3 reads TGTGCCAGCAGTTGGGACGGGAGCTCCTACGAGCAGTACTTC. This chain joins TRBV6-2 or TRBV6-3 and TRBJ2-7; D is possibly TRBD2 (6 bases). Germline V gives CDR1 MNHEY, CDR2 SVGEGT. The CDR3 contains 14 residues. Trimming removed 4 bases at V and 0 bases at J, with 10 bases between.

This chain links TRBV5-5 with TRBJ2-5; maybe TRBD2 (6 bases). The V gene lost 3 bases and the J gene lost 6 bases, with 15 bases spanning the gap. Germline V CDR1 and CDR2: SGHKS, YYEKEE (reference sequence). This CDR3 is 14 amino acids long. The CDR3 loop reads CASSSGLEGKTQYF. CDR3 coding DNA: TGTGCCAGCAGCTCGGGACTCGAAGGGAAGACCCAGTACTTC.

This clonotype was seen at least ten times. The gene calls are TRBV7-9 and TRBJ2-7, with D unclear. The germline CDR1 and CDR2 sequences are SEHNR and FQNEAQ (reference sequence). This CDR3 has 14 residues. V gave up 1 base and J gave up 0 bases, with 7 bases separating them. CDR3 amino acids: CASSLDGNSYEQYF. The CDR3 DNA sequence: TGTGCCAGCAGCTTAGATGGAAACTCCTACGAGCAGTACTTC.